These 10 T cell receptor beta chains share one sample of origin, sequenced in a study of T cell responses to AZD1222 COVID-19 vaccine. Profiling relied on immunoSEQ multiplex PCR, and the TCRdb table lists in-frame clones only, not all of them. Of around 140,000 clones detected, 90% to 95% appear once; the ten largest clones hold 3.6%. The material sequenced was peripheral blood, taken 28 days after the second AZD1222 dose. These receptors were collected from an adult who received the AZD1222 COVID-19 vaccine.

J is TRBJ2-1 and V is TRBV28, with D perhaps TRBD2 (5 bases). The CDR3 runs to 15 residues. Per germline, CDR1 MDHEN and CDR2 SYDVKM. V lost 5 bases, J lost 7 bases, and 18 bases lay in between. This CDR3 is CASSTPSGSRNEQFF. The CDR3 nucleotides read TGTGCCAGCAGTACACCCTCGGGGAGCCGTAATGAGCAGTTCTTC.

V and J are TRBV28 and TRBJ1-2, with 9 bases identical to TRBD1. Germline V CDR1 and CDR2: MDHEN, SYDVKM. The J segment lost 8 bases and the V segment lost 6 bases, leaving 10 bases of the junction unmatched. CDR3 length: 14 residues. CDR3 in amino acids: CASRLSGTGSGYTF. The DNA of the CDR3 is TGTGCCAGCAGGCTCTCCGGGACAGGGAGCGGCTACACCTTC.

The V and J genes are TRBV11-3 and TRBJ2-3; no reliable D call. The V end lost 0 bases, the J end lost 2 bases, and 9 bases lay between the germline ends. The V gene's germline CDR1 is SGHNT and CDR2 YENEEA. The CDR3 runs to 15 residues. The CDR3 DNA is TGTGCCAGCAGCTTAGAGGGGATCTACACAGATACGCAGTATTTT. Its translation: CASSLEGIYTDTQYF.

This clone was found once. The CDR3 nucleotides are TGTGCCAGCAGTGACTCGATGGCCGTCCAAGATGAGCAGTTCTTC. As protein: CASSDSMAVQDEQFF. The V call is TRBV6-4, the J call TRBJ2-1; the D is unclear. CDR1 MRHNA and CDR2 SNTAGT come from the germline V gene. The CDR3 has 15 amino acids. V lost 0 bases, J lost 8 bases, and 14 bases lay in between.

This clone was observed a single time. The chain employs TRBV14 and TRBJ2-1, with D possibly TRBD2 on 6 matching bases. V dropped 4 bases and J dropped 4 bases, with 14 bases sitting between them. Germline-derived CDR1 and CDR2 are SGHDN and FVKESK. The CDR3 has 15 amino acids. This chain's CDR3 is CASSPAGGKYNEQFF. Written as DNA, the CDR3 is TGTGCCAGCAGCCCCGCTGGCGGGAAGTACAATGAGCAGTTCTTC.

Only one count was recorded for this clone. Written as DNA, the CDR3 is TGTGCCAGCAGTTGGGGACAGTCGAACACTGAAGCTTTCTTT. This sequence encodes CASSWGQSNTEAFF. This chain uses TRBV6-5 with TRBJ1-1; 7 positions match TRBD1. The CDR3 has 14 residues. Trimming removed 4 bases from V and 1 base from J; junction bases left unmatched: 3. CDR1 and CDR2 from the germline V gene are MNHEY and SVGAGI.

The chain employs TRBV10-3 and TRBJ1-5, with D perhaps TRBD1 (5 bases). This CDR3 has 13 residues. V was pared by 7 bases and J by 0 bases, with 7 bases between. Germline CDR1 ENHRY, CDR2 SYGVKD. The CDR3 DNA reads TGTGCCATCAAGCAGGGTAGCAATCAGCCCCAGCATTTT. It yields the protein CAIKQGSNQPQHF.

V gene TRBV28 combines with J gene TRBJ1-5, with D unresolved. V lost 8 bases and J lost 1, with 30 bases in between. The CDR3 length is 20 residues. CDR1 and CDR2 (germline): MDHEN, SYDVKM. The CDR3 protein is CASLPGGNWPAKISNQPQHF. For the CDR3, the DNA is TGTGCCAGCCTCCCTGGAGGGAACTGGCCAGCAAAAATAAGCAATCAGCCCCAGCATTTT.

The V gene is TRBV5-5, the J gene TRBJ1-2; no clear D gene. Trimming removed 0 bases from V and 7 bases from J, with 10 bases in between. The germline V gene encodes CDR1 SGHKS and CDR2 YYEKEE (reference sequence). This CDR3 is 13 amino acids long. DNA for the CDR3: TGTGCCAGCAGCTTGGATTGGCACTCTGGCTACACCTTC. Residues: CASSLDWHSGYTF.

This clone showed up just once. The J gene is TRBJ2-5, the V gene TRBV19; the match to TRBD1 covers 7 bases. CDR1 is LNHDA, CDR2 SQIVND, per germline (reference sequence). Unmatched junction bases numbered 7, after V lost 8 bases and J lost 1 base. The CDR3 is 14 amino acids. CDR3 residues: CASARDRAQETQYF. In nucleotides, the CDR3 is TGTGCCAGTGCTAGAGACAGGGCCCAAGAGACCCAGTACTTC.